This paragraph covers one TCR beta chain sequence. TCRdb's copy holds only in-frame clones and misses some; the assay was immunoSEQ multiplex PCR. The repertoire includes around 60,000 clones, roughly two thirds of them detected once, and about 5% sits in the top ten. This specimen comes from a study of blood T cell repertoires in COVID-19. The CDR3 extends over 13 amino acids. With 5 bases removed from V and 8 bases from J, the gap between germline ends came to 12 bases. Germline loops: CDR1 MNHEY, CDR2 SMNVEV (reference sequence). The TCR comes from a woman aged 70 to 79 with COVID-19, enrolled during active disease. The chain employs TRBV27 and TRBJ1-4, with D possibly matching TRBD1 (5 bases). Sequenced material: peripheral blood. The CDR3 loop is CASSPGGEEKLFF. The DNA for the CDR3 is TGTGCCAGCAGTCCCGGGGGGGAGGAAAAACTGTTTTTT.